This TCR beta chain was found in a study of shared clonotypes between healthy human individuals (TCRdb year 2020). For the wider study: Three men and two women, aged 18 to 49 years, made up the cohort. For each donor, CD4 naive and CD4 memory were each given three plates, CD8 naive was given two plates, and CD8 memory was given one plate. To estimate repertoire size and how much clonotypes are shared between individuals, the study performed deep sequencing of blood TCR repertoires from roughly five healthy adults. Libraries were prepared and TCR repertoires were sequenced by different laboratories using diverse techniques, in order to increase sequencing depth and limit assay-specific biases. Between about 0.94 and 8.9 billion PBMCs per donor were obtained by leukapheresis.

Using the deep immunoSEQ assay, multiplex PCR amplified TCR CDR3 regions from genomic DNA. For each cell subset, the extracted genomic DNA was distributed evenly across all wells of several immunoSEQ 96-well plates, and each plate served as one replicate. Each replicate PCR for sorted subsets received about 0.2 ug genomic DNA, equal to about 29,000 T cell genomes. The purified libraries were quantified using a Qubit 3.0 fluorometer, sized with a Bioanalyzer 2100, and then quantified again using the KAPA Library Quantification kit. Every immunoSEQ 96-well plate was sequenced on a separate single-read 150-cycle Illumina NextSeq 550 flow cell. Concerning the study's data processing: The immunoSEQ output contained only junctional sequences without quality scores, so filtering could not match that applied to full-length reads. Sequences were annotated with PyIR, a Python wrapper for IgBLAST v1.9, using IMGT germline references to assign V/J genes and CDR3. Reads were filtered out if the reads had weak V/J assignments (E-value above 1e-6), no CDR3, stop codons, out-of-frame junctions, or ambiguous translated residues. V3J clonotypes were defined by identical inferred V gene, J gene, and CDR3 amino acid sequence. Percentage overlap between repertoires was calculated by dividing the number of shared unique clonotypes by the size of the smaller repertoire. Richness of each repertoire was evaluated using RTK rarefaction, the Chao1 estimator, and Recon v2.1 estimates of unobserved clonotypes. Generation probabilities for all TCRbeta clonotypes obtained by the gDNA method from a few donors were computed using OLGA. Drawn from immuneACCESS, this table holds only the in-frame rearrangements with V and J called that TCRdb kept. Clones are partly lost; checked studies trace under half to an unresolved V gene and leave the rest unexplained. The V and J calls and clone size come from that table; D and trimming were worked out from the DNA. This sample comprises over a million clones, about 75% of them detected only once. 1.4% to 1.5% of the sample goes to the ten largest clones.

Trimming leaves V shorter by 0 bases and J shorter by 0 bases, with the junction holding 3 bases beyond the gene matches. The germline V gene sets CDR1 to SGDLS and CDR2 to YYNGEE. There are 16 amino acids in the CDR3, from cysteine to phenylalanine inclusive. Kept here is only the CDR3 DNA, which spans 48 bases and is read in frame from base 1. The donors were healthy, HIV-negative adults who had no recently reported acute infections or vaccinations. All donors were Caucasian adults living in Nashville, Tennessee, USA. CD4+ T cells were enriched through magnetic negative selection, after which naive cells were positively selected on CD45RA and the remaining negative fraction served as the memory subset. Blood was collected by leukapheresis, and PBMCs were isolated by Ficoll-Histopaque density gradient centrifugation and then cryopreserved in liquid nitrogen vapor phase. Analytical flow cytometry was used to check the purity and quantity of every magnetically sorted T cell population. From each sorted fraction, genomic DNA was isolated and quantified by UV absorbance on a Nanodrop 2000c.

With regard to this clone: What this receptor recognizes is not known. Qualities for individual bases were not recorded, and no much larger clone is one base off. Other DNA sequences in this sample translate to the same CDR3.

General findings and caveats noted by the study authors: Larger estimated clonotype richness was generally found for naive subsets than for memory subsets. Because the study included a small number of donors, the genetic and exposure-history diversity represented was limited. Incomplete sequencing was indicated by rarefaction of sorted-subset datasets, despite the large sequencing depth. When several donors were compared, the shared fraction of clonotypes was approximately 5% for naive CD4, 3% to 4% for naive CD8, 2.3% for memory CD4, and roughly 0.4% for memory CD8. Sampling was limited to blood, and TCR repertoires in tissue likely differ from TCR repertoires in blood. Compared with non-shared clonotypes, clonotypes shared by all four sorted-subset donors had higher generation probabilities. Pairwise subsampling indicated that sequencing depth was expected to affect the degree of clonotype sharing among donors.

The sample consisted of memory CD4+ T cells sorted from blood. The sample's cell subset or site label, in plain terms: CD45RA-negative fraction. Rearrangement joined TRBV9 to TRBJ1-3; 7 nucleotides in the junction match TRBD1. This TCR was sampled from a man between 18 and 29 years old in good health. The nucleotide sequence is TGTGCCAGCAGCGTAGCTGAGGGGGCCTCTGGAAACACCATATATTTT. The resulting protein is CASSVAEGASGNTIYF.